This TCR beta chain stems from a study of blood T cell repertoires in COVID-19. The wider study: Specimens from acute and convalescent COVID-19 originated in the United States, Italy and Spain. The cDNA or gDNA used as material had been derived from T cells, B-cell-depleted T cells, or PBMCs.

Authors' processing steps: Reference gene primer amplification in the assay estimated nucleated cell counts. Here immunoSEQ multiplex PCR was the method, and the copy in TCRdb shows in-frame clones only, minus some. D and trimming were read from the DNA, whereas the V and J calls and clone size are those reported in that table. The top ten clones hold about 1.8% of a sample with fewer than 110,000 clones, 85% of them seen once. Sequencing was carried out using peripheral blood. This sequence originates from a woman aged 70-85 years with active or convalescent COVID-19.

CDR3: CASSERGLGQETQYF. As DNA, the CDR3 is TGTGCCAGCAGTGAGAGGGGACTGGGGCAAGAGACCCAGTACTTC. V is TRBV2 and J is TRBJ2-5; D possibly corresponds to TRBD2 (6 bases). The V gene's germline CDR1 is SNHLY and CDR2 FYNNEI. The CDR3 is 15 residues long. Trimming removed 3 bases at V and 2 bases at J, with 13 bases between.